This TCR beta chain appears in the sequencing data of a study of T cell responses to AZD1222 COVID-19 vaccine (dated by TCRdb to the early 2020s). For context, the study as a whole: AZD1222 recipients with second doses at about 4 weeks or about 12 weeks were pooled, because spike-specific TCR depth and breadth did not differ between schedules. TCR sequencing covered over 230 trial participants: roughly 200 given two doses of AZD1222 and 26 given two doses of MenACWY control vaccine. Trial participants were enrolled by age into 18-55, 56-69 and 70-plus year subgroups, with approximately 160, 26 and 62 TCR-sequenced participants respectively.

This specimen's time point label, interpreted: baseline before first vaccination. Vaccinee samples were obtained from the UK trials COV001 and COV002, which included a single-blind randomized controlled phase 2/3 trial of AZD1222 (ChAdOx1 nCoV-19) in healthy adults. For TCRbeta chain sequencing, PBMC samples were collected from trial participants at day 0 and at day 28 after the second dose. What the study reported, not specific to this receptor: The whole spike protein was spanned by vaccine-associated CD4 TCRs, and dominant responses were seen in regions 160-218 and 743-854. Conclusions about previously exposed vaccinees were limited because only a handful of AZD1222 recipients were SARS-CoV-2 seropositive at baseline. In the small 56-69-year group, the increase in depth fell short of significance, most likely because of low power. Spike-specific TCR breadth and depth rose significantly after two AZD1222 doses compared with day 0 and with MenACWY recipients. Because no day 14 peak-response samples were available, the repertoires could be characterized only after the peak T cell response. Epitopes outside the regions mutated in the B.1.351 and B.1.1.7 variants were reportedly recognized by nearly half of the unique spike-specific TCRs. Participants were mostly white British, with more females than males. The authors suggested clonal diversity may have been underestimated.

The CDR3 regions of human TCRbeta chains were analyzed by immunosequencing. For the original study's pipeline: TCRs in the repertoires were matched against a reference library of SARS-CoV-2-specific TCRs that had been generated with the MIRA antigen-specificity platform. Breadth was defined as the fraction of unique TCRs that were SARS-CoV-2-associated, and depth was defined as the fraction of total T cells that were SARS-CoV-2-associated. Using the MIRA data, each spike-specific TCR was mapped to the spike region that the TCR reacts to and placed in a CD4 or CD8 class. Log10-transformed breadth and depth values were compared by one-way ANOVA with Sidak's multiple comparisons tests. This immuneACCESS table, as held by TCRdb, lists in-frame sequences with V and J called but not all clones. Of the missing ones, under half trace to an unresolved V gene in checked studies; the others have no known cause. V and J calls and clone size are those listed in that table; D and trimming were worked out from the DNA. The sample contains around 99,000 clones, roughly nine tenths of them found a single time. 6% to 7% of the sample comes from the top ten.

The CDR3 spans 16 residues, from the cysteine through the phenylalanine. The DNA shown is the 48-base CDR3, in frame from base 1. CDR1 and CDR2, per the germline V gene, are SGHDN and FVKESK. V was cut back by 4 bases and J by 1 base, leaving a gap of 16 bases between them. On this clone: Its antigen has not been determined. Per-base quality was not reported, and no clone a single base away is much larger than it.

The chain uses TRBV14 and TRBJ1-1; the D region possibly corresponds to TRBD1 (5 bases align). The sequence was obtained from an adult in good health. Sequenced material: peripheral blood, taken on day 0 of AZD1222 vaccination. The DNA sequence reads TGTGCCAGCAGCCCGTTCCAAGGCGGGGGGAACACTGAAGCTTTCTTT. It specifies CASSPFQGGGNTEAFF.